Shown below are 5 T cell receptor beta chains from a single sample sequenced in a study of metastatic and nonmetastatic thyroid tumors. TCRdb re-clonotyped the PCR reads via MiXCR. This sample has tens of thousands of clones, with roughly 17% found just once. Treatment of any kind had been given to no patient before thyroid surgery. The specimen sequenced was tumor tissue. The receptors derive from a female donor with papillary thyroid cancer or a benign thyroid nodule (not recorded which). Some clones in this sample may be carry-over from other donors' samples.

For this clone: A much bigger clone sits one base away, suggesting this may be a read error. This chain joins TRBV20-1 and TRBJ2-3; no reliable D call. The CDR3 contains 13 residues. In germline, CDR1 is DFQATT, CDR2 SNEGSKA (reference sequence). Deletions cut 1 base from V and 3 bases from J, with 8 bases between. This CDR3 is CSARVTYTDTQYF. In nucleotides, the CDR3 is TGCAGTGCTAGAGTGACCTATACAGATACGCAGTATTTT.

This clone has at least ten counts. CDR3 sequence reads: CASSLVTGSGETQYF. CDR3 nucleotides: TGTGCCAGCAGCTTAGTGACAGGGTCTGGGGAGACCCAGTACTTC. This sequence joins TRBV7-6 and TRBJ2-5; 7 nucleotides align to TRBD1. The trim removed 1 base at V and 5 bases at J, leaving 7 bases unmatched. The CDR3 extends over 15 amino acids. Germline lookup yields CDR1 SGHVS and CDR2 FNYEAQ.

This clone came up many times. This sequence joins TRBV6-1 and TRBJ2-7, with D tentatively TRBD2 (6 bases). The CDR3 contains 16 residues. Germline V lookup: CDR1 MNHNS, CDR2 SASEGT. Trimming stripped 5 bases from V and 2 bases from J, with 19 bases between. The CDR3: CASSTERGGWTYEQYF. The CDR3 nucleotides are TGTGCCAGCAGTACAGAGAGGGGAGGATGGACCTACGAGCAGTACTTC.

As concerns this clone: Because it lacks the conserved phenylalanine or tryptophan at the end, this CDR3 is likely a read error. The CDR3 DNA reads as TGCAGTGCACAACGGGGGGTACAGGGAAATGAGCAGTTCCTC. Amino acid sequence: CSAQRGVQGNEQFL. The J gene is TRBJ2-1, the V gene TRBV20-1; TRBD2 is a possible D gene (7 bases). Deletions cut 6 bases from V and 7 bases from J, with 19 bases between. Germline values: CDR1 DFQATT, CDR2 SNEGSKA (reference sequence). The CDR3 spans 14 residues.

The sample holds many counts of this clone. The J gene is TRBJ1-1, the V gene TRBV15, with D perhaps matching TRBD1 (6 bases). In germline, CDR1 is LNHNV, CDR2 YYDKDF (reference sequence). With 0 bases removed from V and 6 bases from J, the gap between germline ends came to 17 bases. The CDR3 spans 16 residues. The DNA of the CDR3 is TGTGCCACCAGCAGAGATGTTTTCAGGGGAGGTGCTGAAGCTTTCTTT. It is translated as CATSRDVFRGGAEAFF.